The rows below give T cell receptor beta chains drawn from one sample of a study of blood T cell repertoires in COVID-19. Generated by immunoSEQ multiplex PCR, the TCRdb table keeps only in-frame clones and is missing some. Found here are about half a million clones, roughly 88% of them singletons; the top ten hold under 4%. The sequenced sample consisted of peripheral blood. These receptors were collected from a human donor in a cohort sampled during active COVID-19. Each CDR3 is given with its conserved first and last residue.

J: TRBJ2-1; V: TRBV6-6; CDR3: CASSPPYPTGLAGNEQFF
J: TRBJ2-7; V: TRBV3-1/TRBV3-2; CDR3: CASSQEAHEQYF
J: TRBJ1-5; V: TRBV5-6; CDR3: CASSLGGGYSNQPQHF
J: TRBJ2-1; V: TRBV4-2; CDR3: CASSLPGDSGIKQFF
J: TRBJ1-1; V: TRBV29-1; CDR3: CSVEGPMNTEAFF
J: TRBJ1-2; V: TRBV5-6; CDR3: CASSFDTDRSGYTF
J: TRBJ2-7; V: TRBV5-1; CDR3: CASSLPAGGTSSYEQYF
J: TRBJ2-1; V: TRBV27; CDR3: CASSFQPTGQGRNEQFF
J: TRBJ2-2; V: TRBV5-1; CDR3: CASSLGTGSPGELFF
J: TRBJ2-5; V: TRBV7-3; CDR3: CASSLQGGYLQETQYF
J: TRBJ2-5; V: TRBV5-4; CDR3: CASSPSGRATETQYF
J: TRBJ2-4; V: TRBV15; CDR3: CATSRVGGEKNIQYF
J: TRBJ1-6; V: TRBV3-1/TRBV3-2; CDR3: CASSEAGGQLFPLHF
J: TRBJ2-5; V: TRBV6-5; CDR3: CASSSLRAQETQYF
J: TRBJ1-5; V: TRBV6-5; CDR3: CASPDRADQPQHF
J: TRBJ2-7; V: TRBV5-4; CDR3: CASSLFGVLGSSTYEQYF
J: TRBJ1-5; V: TRBV7-9; CDR3: CASSFFGWGDRENQPQHF
J: TRBJ2-1; V: TRBV7-9; CDR3: CASSLGPGSAYNEQFF
J: TRBJ2-1; V: TRBV6-2/TRBV6-3; CDR3: CASSLEGQPYNEQFF
J: TRBJ2-2; V: TRBV2; CDR3: CATLAGTNTGELFF
J: TRBJ2-5; V: TRBV4-2; CDR3: CASSQDGPRTGQETQYF
J: TRBJ1-2; V: TRBV7-2; CDR3: CASSLSGGWDYGYTF
J: TRBJ2-7; V: TRBV2; CDR3: CASSWDRHEQYF
J: TRBJ2-7; V: TRBV3-1/TRBV3-2; CDR3: CASSAGTSGYEQYF
J: TRBJ2-1; V: TRBV7-2; CDR3: CASSSKRASYNEQFF
J: TRBJ2-1; V: TRBV9; CDR3: CASSFRGSSYNEQFF
J: TRBJ1-3; V: TRBV19; CDR3: CASSTLQGAGNTIYF
J: TRBJ1-1; V: TRBV6-2/TRBV6-3; CDR3: CASSYGGVGDTEAFF
J: TRBJ1-1; V: TRBV6-1; CDR3: CASSDGGNTEAFF
J: TRBJ1-5; V: TRBV9; CDR3: CASSVDDRGGQPQHF
J: TRBJ2-1; V: TRBV6-5; CDR3: CASSSVGRAKSDEQFF
J: TRBJ1-5; V: TRBV29-1; CDR3: CSVVDSVNQPQHF
J: TRBJ1-1; V: TRBV19; CDR3: CASSDPGGGKNTEAFF
J: TRBJ2-7; V: TRBV24-1; CDR3: CATSDYVRDEQYF
J: TRBJ1-1; V: TRBV5-1; CDR3: CASSLVPSGFHTEAFF
J: TRBJ2-1; V: TRBV10-1; CDR3: CASTPLWIAGGRNEQFF
J: TRBJ2-3; V: TRBV3-1/TRBV3-2; CDR3: CASSPRYREDTQYF
J: TRBJ1-2; V: TRBV28; CDR3: CASRIGGSDYGYTF
J: TRBJ1-5; V: TRBV7-9; CDR3: CASSLAGTGSDQPQHF
J: TRBJ2-1; V: TRBV27; CDR3: CASSGFGRAGVDEQFF
J: TRBJ2-3; V: TRBV9; CDR3: CASSVESGRADTQYF
J: TRBJ1-2; V: TRBV29-1; CDR3: CSVLGDKDLPGLGYTF
J: TRBJ1-6; V: TRBV5-4; CDR3: CASSLGQGNSPLHF
J: TRBJ2-1; V: TRBV9; CDR3: CASSVATAGGYNEQFF
J: TRBJ2-1; V: TRBV6-2/TRBV6-3; CDR3: CASSSIDRVTNNEQFF
J: TRBJ2-7; V: TRBV11-1; CDR3: CASSSPTSGAYEQYF
J: TRBJ2-3; V: TRBV2; CDR3: CASSEPQSTDTQYF
J: TRBJ1-4; V: TRBV14; CDR3: CASSQAVGTGGEKLFF